The 26 T cell receptor beta chains below come from one sample, sequenced in a study of shared clonotypes between healthy human individuals. Naive-designated CD8 cells lacked CD45RO, were positively enriched for CCR7, and omitted terminally differentiated effector memory CD45RA+ cells. Sequencing used immunoSEQ multiplex PCR; TCRdb keeps in-frame clones, though not all of them. The data hold over 2 million clones, with roughly 95% observed a single time. Material: naive CD8+ T cells sorted from blood. The receptors derive from a young man in good health.

The genes are TRBV11-2 and TRBJ1-2, with TRBD1 matching over 9 bases. Germline CDR1 reads SGHAT; CDR2 reads FQNNGV. The CDR3 has 13 amino acids. With V trimmed by 3 bases and J by 7 bases, 3 bases remained unmatched. The CDR3 protein is CASSFLTGGGYTF. The CDR3 DNA is TGTGCCAGCAGCTTCTTGACAGGGGGTGGCTACACCTTC.

This chain joins TRBV6-1 and TRBJ1-5; TRBD1 matches 8 bases. Trimming cost V 7 bases and J 4 bases; bases outside gene matches: 9. The CDR3 length is 15 residues. CDR1 and CDR2 (germline): MNHNS, SASEGT. The CDR3 bases are TGTGCCAGCACTACCCCGGACAGGGAGAATCAGCCCCAGCATTTT. It encodes CASTTPDRENQPQHF.

As regards this clone: Other DNA sequences in the sample encode the same CDR3. The chain has TRBV18 and TRBJ2-7, with D possibly TRBD1 on 6 matching bases. Germline loops: CDR1 KGHSH, CDR2 LQKENI. This CDR3 has 14 amino acids. The germline V and J ends were trimmed by 3 bases and 1 base, with 10 bases remaining between them. CDR3: CASSPGAGSYEQYF. CDR3 nucleotides: TGTGCCAGCTCACCGGGGGCAGGATCCTACGAGCAGTACTTC.

A note on this clone: The same CDR3 is also encoded by other DNA sequences in this sample. The chain uses TRBV28 and TRBJ2-7; D call uncertain. The CDR3 has 14 residues. V was cut by 1 base and J by 0 bases, with 7 bases left in between. In germline, CDR1 is MDHEN, CDR2 SYDVKM. The CDR3 protein is CASSLSGSSYEQYF. The DNA of the CDR3 is TGTGCCAGCAGTTTATCAGGAAGCTCCTACGAGCAGTACTTC.

The V and J genes are TRBV5-4 and TRBJ2-2; D call uncertain. V was pared by 4 bases and J by 0 bases, with 1 base between. The length of the CDR3 is 12 residues. Germline V gene data show CDR1 as SGHNT and CDR2 as YYREEE (reference sequence). The CDR3 reads CASSTNTGELFF. The CDR3 region has the DNA TGTGCCAGCAGCACGAACACCGGGGAGCTGTTTTTT.

This chain links TRBV30 with TRBJ2-7; no clear D. Germline CDR1 reads GTSNPN; CDR2 reads SVGIG (reference sequence). Trimming pared 1 base from V and 6 bases from J, leaving 7 bases between. The CDR3 has 11 residues. The CDR3 loop reads CAWSGIGEQYF. The CDR3 nucleotides read TGTGCCTGGAGTGGAATAGGCGAGCAGTACTTC.

This sequence joins TRBV10-3 and TRBJ1-1, with D possibly TRBD1 on 6 matching bases. CDR3 length: 14 residues. V lost 9 bases to trimming and J lost 7 bases, with 21 bases between them. Germline V gene sequence: CDR1 ENHRY, CDR2 SYGVKD. Here the CDR3 DNA reads TGTGCCATTCTATCATCTAAGTCAGGGGTTGAAGCTTTCTTT. It encodes CAILSSKSGVEAFF.

The chain joins TRBV11-3 to TRBJ1-6; a weak D match, TRBD1 (5 bases). Trimming shortened V by 0 bases and J by 10 bases, and 7 bases separated the two germline ends. The CDR3 has 13 amino acids. CDR1 is SGHNT, CDR2 YENEEA, per germline. Written as DNA, the CDR3 is TGTGCCAGCAGCTTAGACAGGGAGTCACCCCTCCACTTT. Protein sequence: CASSLDRESPLHF.

The V gene is TRBV19, the J gene TRBJ1-6; a possible D gene is TRBD1 (5 bases). The length of the CDR3 is 14 residues. Germline V CDR1 and CDR2: LNHDA, SQIVND (reference sequence). V was pared by 3 bases and J by 6 bases, with 9 bases between. CDR3 bases: TGTGCCAGTAGTATGGGGCAGGCTAATTCACCCCTCCACTTT. As protein: CASSMGQANSPLHF. The variable domain in full, completed from reference TRBV19 and TRBJ1-6, reads DGGITQSPKYLFRKEGQNVTLSCEQNLNHDAMYWYRQDPGQGLRLIYYSQIVNDFQKGDIAEGYSVSREKKESFPLTVTSAQKNPTAFYLCASSMGQANSPLHFGNGTRLTVT.

The CDR3 nucleotides read TGTGCCAGCAGCAAACGGTGGCAGGATGGTCAGCCCCAGCATTTT. This codes for CASSKRWQDGQPQHF. The genes are TRBV21-1 and TRBJ1-5; TRBD1, the table's D call, was not compared with the DNA. TRBV21-1 is given as a pseudogene. The CDR3 extends over 15 amino acids.

The V and J genes are TRBV27 and TRBJ2-7; D gene ambiguous. The V gene lost 7 bases and the J gene lost 0 bases, with 13 bases spanning the gap. Per the germline V gene, CDR1 is MNHEY and CDR2 is SMNVEV (reference sequence). CDR3 length: 14 residues. The CDR3: CASMTGLSSYEQYF. The CDR3 coding sequence is TGTGCCAGCATGACCGGGTTGAGCTCCTACGAGCAGTACTTC.

The chain couples TRBV4-1 to TRBJ2-1; unclear D gene. Germline-derived CDR1 and CDR2 are MGHRA and YSYEKL. The CDR3 runs to 16 residues. V was trimmed by 0 bases and J by 2 bases, leaving 11 bases between them. The chain's CDR3 is CASSQDPSPTYNEQFF. CDR3 in DNA: TGCGCCAGCAGCCAAGACCCTAGTCCCACCTACAATGAGCAGTTCTTC.

The chain joins TRBV7-8 to TRBJ2-7; D is perhaps TRBD1 (6 bases). This CDR3 region has 14 residues. CDR1 is SGHVS and CDR2 is FQNEAQ in the germline V gene. The V end was cut by 5 bases, the J end by 3 bases, with 14 bases between. The CDR3 spells CASSREWTVYEQYF. The CDR3 nucleotides are TGTGCCAGCAGCCGCGAATGGACAGTCTACGAGCAGTACTTC.

This clone was seen once. J is TRBJ1-5 and V is TRBV27, with D perhaps matching TRBD1 (5 bases). V lost 3 bases, J lost 5 bases, and 20 bases lay in between. The CDR3 sequence is 17 residues long. Germline loops: CDR1 MNHEY, CDR2 SMNVEV (reference sequence). CDR3 loop: CASSFFPPGPLDQPQHF. CDR3 DNA sequence: TGTGCCAGCAGTTTCTTTCCCCCAGGGCCGTTAGATCAGCCCCAGCATTTT.

The chain has TRBV4-1 and TRBJ2-7; D remains unclear. The length of the CDR3 is 15 residues. Trimming cost V 0 bases and J 0 bases, with 9 bases left between them. CDR1 is MGHRA, CDR2 YSYEKL, per germline. The CDR3 DNA reads as TGCGCCAGCAGCCAAGACGAGAGGAACTCCTACGAGCAGTACTTC. Encoded protein: CASSQDERNSYEQYF.

Concerning this clone: Other DNA sequences in the same sample also yield this CDR3. The chain is built from TRBV7-2 and TRBJ2-7, with TRBD1 matching 8 bases. With 1 base clipped from V and 2 bases from J, the junction kept 1 base outside the gene matches. This CDR3 comprises 14 residues. CDR1 and CDR2 (germline): SGHTA, FQGNSA. CDR3 sequence reads: CASSLVQGAYEQYF. The CDR3 DNA reads TGTGCCAGCAGCTTAGTACAGGGGGCCTACGAGCAGTACTTC.

This rearrangement joins TRBV11-2 to TRBJ1-2; D is unclear. In germline, CDR1 is SGHAT, CDR2 FQNNGV. V gave up 0 bases and J gave up 0 bases, with 8 bases separating them. The CDR3 has 15 residues. Written as DNA, the CDR3 is TGTGCCAGCAGCTTAGAGTCTCATGCTAACTATGGCTACACCTTC. This translates into CASSLESHANYGYTF.

This clone was picked up one time. CDR3 DNA sequence: TGTGCCAGCAGCTTACTTCCAGGGTCGGACACCGGGGAGCTGTTTTTT. Its protein product is CASSLLPGSDTGELFF. The chain recombines TRBV7-9 with TRBJ2-2; D might be TRBD1 (5 bases). This CDR3 is 16 amino acids long. With 2 bases removed from V and 3 bases from J, the gap between germline ends came to 13 bases. Germline CDR1 SEHNR, CDR2 FQNEAQ (reference sequence).

This clone was seen only once. The V call is TRBV15, the J call TRBJ1-6; 8 nucleotides match TRBD1. The CDR3 is 16 amino acids. V lost 0 bases, J lost 7 bases, and 5 bases stayed unmatched. CDR1 is LNHNV and CDR2 is YYDKDF in the germline V gene (reference sequence). For the CDR3, the DNA is TGTGCCACCAGCAGAGACCGGGACAGGATCAATTCACCCCTCCACTTT. It translates to CATSRDRDRINSPLHF.

This clone was detected only once. The chain recombines TRBV11-2 with TRBJ2-1; TRBD2 aligns across 8 bases. V shed 3 bases and J 8 bases; nucleotides not matched to a gene: 9. Germline-derived CDR1 and CDR2 are SGHAT and FQNNGV. The CDR3 consists of 15 residues. The CDR3 sequence: CASSFSGGTRDEQFF. DNA for the CDR3: TGTGCCAGCAGCTTTTCGGGTGGGACTAGGGATGAGCAGTTCTTC.

The rearrangement links TRBV6-4 to TRBJ2-7; tentative D call: TRBD2 (6 bases). Between the trimmed V and J ends, which lost 4 bases and 3 bases, there was a span of 19 bases. The CDR3 runs to 16 residues. Germline-derived CDR1 and CDR2 are MRHNA and SNTAGT. The CDR3 sequence is CASSAPTREPYYEQYF. CDR3 DNA sequence: TGTGCCAGCAGTGCCCCAACCCGGGAGCCCTACTACGAGCAGTACTTC.

The rearrangement links TRBV4-1 to TRBJ1-6; tentatively, D is TRBD1 (5 bases). Germline CDR1 MGHRA, CDR2 YSYEKL. This CDR3 spans 16 amino acids. Trimming stripped 1 base from V and 8 bases from J, with 15 bases between. CDR3 DNA: TGCGCCAGCAGCCAAGTTGTGGGCAGGGACGATTCACCCCTCCACTTT. Protein product: CASSQVVGRDDSPLHF.

This clone appeared a single time. The J gene is TRBJ2-5, the V gene TRBV7-9; D is unresolved. Germline loops: CDR1 SEHNR, CDR2 FQNEAQ (reference sequence). V gave up 5 bases and J gave up 4 bases, with 11 bases separating them. This CDR3 has 13 amino acids. CDR3 residues: CASSPTIRETQYF. The CDR3 region has the DNA TGTGCCAGCAGCCCGACAATCAGAGAGACCCAGTACTTC.

This chain uses TRBV13 with TRBJ2-1; TRBD1 is a possible D gene (5 bases). The CDR3 loop spans 13 amino acids. Trimming cost V 1 base and J 10 bases, with 11 bases left between them. Germline V CDR1 and CDR2: PRHDT, FYEKMQ (reference sequence). The CDR3 spells CASSLAAAGEQFF. The CDR3 bases are TGTGCCAGCAGCTTAGCCGCAGCAGGGGAGCAGTTCTTC.

This chain links TRBV29-1 with TRBJ2-5, with unresolved D. This CDR3 spans 9 amino acids. V lost 3 bases to trimming and J lost 7 bases, with 3 bases between them. Looked up from germline, CDR1 is SQVTM and CDR2 is ANQGSEA. The CDR3 DNA is TGCAGCGTTGAGAGGACCCAGTACTTC. Translated, it gives CSVERTQYF.

Only one count was recorded for this clone. The J gene is TRBJ1-3, the V gene TRBV2; weak D call: TRBD1 (5 bases). This CDR3 has 15 amino acids. The V and J ends lost 6 bases and 0 bases respectively, with 12 bases between them. The germline gives CDR1 SNHLY, CDR2 FYNNEI. The CDR3 reads CASRGTGSSGNTIYF. CDR3 nucleotide sequence: TGTGCCAGCAGGGGGACGGGCAGCTCTGGAAACACCATATATTTT. Drawing the rest from reference TRBV2 and TRBJ1-3, the complete variable domain is EPEVTQTPSHQVTQMGQEVILRCVPISNHLYFYWYRQILGQKVEFLVSFYNNEISEKSEIFDDQFSVERPDGSNFTLKIRSTKLEDSAMYFCASRGTGSSGNTIYFGEGSWLTVV.